This T cell receptor beta chain comes out of a study of blood T cell repertoires in COVID-19. Study summary: Acute-phase and convalescent COVID-19 samples originated in the United States, Italy and Spain.

The CDR3 runs to 15 residues. CDR1 and CDR2 from the germline V gene are GTSNPN and SVGIG (reference sequence). V lost 0 bases, J lost 4 bases, and 7 bases stayed unmatched. In the original workflow: Researchers report that nucleated cell counts were estimated from reference gene primer amplification. The method was immunoSEQ multiplex PCR; TCRdb's version includes in-frame clones alone and lacks a portion of them. The DNA gave D and trimming, while V, J and clone size come from that table. The profile covers 200,000 to 250,000 clones, with 75% to 90% appearing a single time and over 3.5% taken by the ten largest.

This TCR was sampled from a woman in her twenties or thirties who had been exposed to COVID-19. The sample taken for sequencing was PBMCs or T cells enriched from blood (not recorded which). The chain recombines TRBV30 with TRBJ2-7, with 9 nucleotides matching TRBD1. CDR3 loop: CAWSVPGTGLYEQYF. In DNA, the CDR3 is TGTGCCTGGAGTGTCCCCGGGACAGGGCTTTACGAGCAGTACTTC.